These T cell receptor beta chains were read from a single sample in a study of technical replicates of blood from a handful of donors. TCRdb keeps only in-frame clones here, not all; method: immunoSEQ multiplex PCR. The sample yields about 80,000 clones, around 90% seen once. Sequencing was carried out using T cells isolated from PBMCs. Receptors were obtained from a human donor in good health. The CDR3 runs from the conserved cysteine through the conserved F or W. The order of the fields is clone size, J gene, V gene, D gene, CDR3 protein, CDR3 DNA. The D gene is left open where the match is weak. For some rows the clone size is stated as once, few or many, or as a class when expanded; others skip it.

abundance: -
j_gene: TRBJ1-1
v_gene: TRBV7-8
d_gene: TRBD1
CDR3aa: CASSINRGGTEAFF
CDR3nt: TGTGCCAGCAGCATAAACAGGGGAGGCACTGAAGCTTTCTTT

abundance: -
j_gene: TRBJ2-1
v_gene: TRBV18
d_gene: -
CDR3aa: CASSPPRVGASNEQFF
CDR3nt: TGTGCCAGCTCACCCCCGCGGGTGGGAGCGTCCAATGAGCAGTTCTTC

abundance: -
j_gene: TRBJ1-2
v_gene: TRBV18
d_gene: -
CDR3aa: CASSPPQQDYGYTF
CDR3nt: TGTGCCAGCTCACCACCGCAACAGGACTATGGCTACACCTTC

abundance: -
j_gene: TRBJ2-5
v_gene: TRBV5-6
d_gene: TRBD1
CDR3aa: CASSLTTGVGTQYF
CDR3nt: TGTGCCAGCAGCCTCACGACAGGGGTGGGGACCCAGTACTTC

abundance: -
j_gene: TRBJ2-3
v_gene: TRBV5-4
d_gene: -
CDR3aa: CASSVLGADTQYF
CDR3nt: TGTGCCAGCAGCGTACTAGGTGCAGATACGCAGTATTTT

abundance: -
j_gene: TRBJ2-1
v_gene: TRBV13
d_gene: TRBD2
CDR3aa: CASSPPGGLTEQFF
CDR3nt: TGTGCCAGCAGCCCGCCGGGGGGGCTCACTGAGCAGTTCTTC

abundance: -
j_gene: TRBJ2-5
v_gene: TRBV21-1
d_gene: -
CDR3aa: CASSHLRSFPETQYF
CDR3nt: TGTGCCAGCAGCCATTTGAGGTCTTTCCCAGAGACCCAGTACTTC

abundance: -
j_gene: TRBJ2-1
v_gene: TRBV27
d_gene: -
CDR3aa: CASSLMTREINEQFF
CDR3nt: TGTGCCAGCAGTCTGATGACAAGGGAGATCAATGAGCAGTTCTTC

abundance: -
j_gene: TRBJ2-2
v_gene: TRBV4-2
d_gene: -
CDR3aa: CASSQGGTQNTGELFF
CDR3nt: TGTGCCAGCAGCCAAGGAGGGACTCAGAACACCGGGGAGCTGTTTTTT

abundance: once
j_gene: TRBJ2-5
v_gene: TRBV11-1
d_gene: TRBD1
CDR3aa: CASSPRDRARETQYF
CDR3nt: TGTGCCAGCAGCCCACGGGACAGGGCCAGGGAGACCCAGTACTTC

abundance: -
j_gene: TRBJ2-1
v_gene: TRBV5-4
d_gene: TRBD2
CDR3aa: CASSSGLVAYNEQFF
CDR3nt: TGTGCCAGCAGCTCGGGACTAGTCGCCTACAATGAGCAGTTCTTC

abundance: -
j_gene: TRBJ2-7
v_gene: TRBV7-2
d_gene: TRBD1
CDR3aa: CASSSGTGSYEQYF
CDR3nt: TGTGCCAGCAGCTCCGGGACAGGCTCCTACGAGCAGTACTTC

abundance: -
j_gene: TRBJ1-5
v_gene: TRBV30
d_gene: -
CDR3aa: CAWSVGGTGQPQHF
CDR3nt: TGTGCCTGGAGTGTCGGAGGGACGGGGCAGCCCCAGCATTTT

abundance: -
j_gene: TRBJ1-4
v_gene: TRBV5-1
d_gene: TRBD1
CDR3aa: CASGDRVNEKLFF
CDR3nt: TGCGCCAGCGGGGACAGGGTTAATGAAAAACTGTTTTTT

abundance: -
j_gene: TRBJ2-2
v_gene: TRBV28
d_gene: TRBD2
CDR3aa: CASSLSGGTTGELFF
CDR3nt: TGTGCCAGCAGTTTAAGCGGGGGCACAACGGGGGAGCTGTTTTTT

abundance: -
j_gene: TRBJ2-7
v_gene: TRBV23-1
d_gene: TRBD1
CDR3aa: CASTRQGTPYEQYF
CDR3nt: TGCGCCAGCACCAGACAGGGGACTCCCTACGAGCAGTACTTC

abundance: -
j_gene: TRBJ1-1
v_gene: TRBV13
d_gene: -
CDR3aa: CASSLNRDTEAFF
CDR3nt: TGTGCCAGCAGCTTAAACCGCGACACTGAAGCTTTCTTT

abundance: -
j_gene: TRBJ2-1
v_gene: TRBV28
d_gene: TRBD2
CDR3aa: CASTRGLASYNEQFF
CDR3nt: TGTGCCAGCACTCGGGGACTAGCGTCATACAATGAGCAGTTCTTC

abundance: -
j_gene: TRBJ2-7
v_gene: TRBV19
d_gene: TRBD2
CDR3aa: CASSTYRGNSGRGAYEQYF
CDR3nt: TGTGCCAGTAGTACGTACAGGGGGAACAGCGGGAGGGGAGCCTACGAGCAGTACTTC

abundance: -
j_gene: TRBJ2-7
v_gene: TRBV28
d_gene: TRBD2
CDR3aa: CASSPTLAGVYEQYF
CDR3nt: TGTGCCAGCAGTCCCACACTAGCGGGAGTATACGAGCAGTACTTC

abundance: -
j_gene: TRBJ2-2
v_gene: TRBV27
d_gene: -
CDR3aa: CASSLRGDTGELFF
CDR3nt: TGTGCCAGCAGTTTAAGGGGCGACACCGGGGAGCTGTTTTTT